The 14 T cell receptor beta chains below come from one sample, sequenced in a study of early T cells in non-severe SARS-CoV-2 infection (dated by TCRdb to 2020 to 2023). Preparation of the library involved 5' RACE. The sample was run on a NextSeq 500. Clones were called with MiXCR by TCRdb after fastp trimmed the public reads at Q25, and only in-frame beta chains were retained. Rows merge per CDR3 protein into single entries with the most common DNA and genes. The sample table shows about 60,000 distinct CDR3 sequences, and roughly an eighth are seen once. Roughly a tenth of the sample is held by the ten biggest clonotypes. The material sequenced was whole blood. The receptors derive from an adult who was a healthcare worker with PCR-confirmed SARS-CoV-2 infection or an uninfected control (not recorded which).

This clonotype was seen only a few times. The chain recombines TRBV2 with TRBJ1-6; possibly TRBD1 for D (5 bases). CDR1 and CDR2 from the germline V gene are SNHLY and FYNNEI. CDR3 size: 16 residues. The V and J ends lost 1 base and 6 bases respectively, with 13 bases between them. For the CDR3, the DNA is TGTGCCAGCAGTGAAGGCGGACAACCCGTTAATTCACCCCTCCACTTT. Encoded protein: CASSEGGQPVNSPLHF.

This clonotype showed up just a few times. The DNA of the CDR3 is TGTGCCAGCAGCTTAGGACAGGCCGACTACAATGAGCAGTTCTTC. Translation gives CASSLGQADYNEQFF. V usage is TRBV7-9 and J usage is TRBJ2-1; tentatively, D is TRBD1 (6 bases). Germline V lookup: CDR1 SEHNR, CDR2 FQNEAQ (reference sequence). This CDR3 comprises 15 residues. The V and J ends lost 1 base and 3 bases respectively, with 10 bases between them.

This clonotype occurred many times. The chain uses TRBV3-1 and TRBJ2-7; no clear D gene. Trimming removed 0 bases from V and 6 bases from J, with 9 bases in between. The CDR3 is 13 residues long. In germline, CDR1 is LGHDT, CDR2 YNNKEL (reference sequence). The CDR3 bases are TGTGCCAGCAGCCAAGATTGGACCCGCGAGCAGTACTTC. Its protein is CASSQDWTREQYF.

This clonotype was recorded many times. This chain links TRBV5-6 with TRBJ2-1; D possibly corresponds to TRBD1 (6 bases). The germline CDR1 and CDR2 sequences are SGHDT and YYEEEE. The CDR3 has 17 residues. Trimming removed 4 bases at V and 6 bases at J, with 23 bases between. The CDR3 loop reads CASSPIQGPPPPNEQFF. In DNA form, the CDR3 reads TGTGCCAGCAGCCCAATTCAGGGGCCCCCTCCCCCCAATGAGCAGTTCTTC.

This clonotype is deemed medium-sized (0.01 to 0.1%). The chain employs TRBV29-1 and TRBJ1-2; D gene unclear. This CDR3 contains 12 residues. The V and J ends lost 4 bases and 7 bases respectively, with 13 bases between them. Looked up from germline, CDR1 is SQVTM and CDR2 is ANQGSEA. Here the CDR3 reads CSVASLRGGYTF. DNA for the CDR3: TGCAGCGTTGCATCACTGCGAGGTGGCTACACCTTC.

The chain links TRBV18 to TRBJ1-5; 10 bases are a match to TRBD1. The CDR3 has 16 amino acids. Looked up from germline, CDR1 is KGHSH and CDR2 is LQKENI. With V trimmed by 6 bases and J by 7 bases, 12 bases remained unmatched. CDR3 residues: CASSSFGQGERQPQHF. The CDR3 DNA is TGTGCCAGCTCGAGTTTCGGACAGGGGGAAAGGCAGCCCCAGCATTTT.

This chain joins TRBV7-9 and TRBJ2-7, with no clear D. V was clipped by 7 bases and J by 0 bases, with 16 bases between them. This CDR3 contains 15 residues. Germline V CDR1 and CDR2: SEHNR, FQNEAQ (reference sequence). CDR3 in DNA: TGTGCCAGCACACATGGCCCCACCAGCTCCTACGAGCAGTACTTC. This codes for CASTHGPTSSYEQYF.

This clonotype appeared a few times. The CDR3 DNA is TGTGCCAGTAGTTTCGTCGGGACTCCTACAGATACGCAGTATTTT. Translating it yields CASSFVGTPTDTQYF. The chain joins TRBV19 to TRBJ2-3; D is possibly TRBD2 (6 bases). The CDR3 is 15 residues long. Trimming took off 5 bases at V and 3 bases at J, with 15 bases between the two ends. Germline values: CDR1 LNHDA, CDR2 SQIVND (reference sequence).

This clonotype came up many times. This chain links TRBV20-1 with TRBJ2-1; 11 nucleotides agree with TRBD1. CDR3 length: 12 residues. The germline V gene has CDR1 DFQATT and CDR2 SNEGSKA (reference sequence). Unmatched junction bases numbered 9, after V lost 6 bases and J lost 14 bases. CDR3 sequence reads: CSARPTGQGEFF. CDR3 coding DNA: TGCAGTGCCCGTCCTACGGGACAGGGGGAGTTCTTC.

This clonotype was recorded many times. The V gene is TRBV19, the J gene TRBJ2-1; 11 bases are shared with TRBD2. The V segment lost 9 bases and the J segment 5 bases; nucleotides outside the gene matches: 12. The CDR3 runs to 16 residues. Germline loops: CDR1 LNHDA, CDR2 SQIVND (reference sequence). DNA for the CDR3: TGTGCCAGCACCCAAATCCTAGCGGGGGGTAACAATGAGCAGTTCTTC. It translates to CASTQILAGGNNEQFF.

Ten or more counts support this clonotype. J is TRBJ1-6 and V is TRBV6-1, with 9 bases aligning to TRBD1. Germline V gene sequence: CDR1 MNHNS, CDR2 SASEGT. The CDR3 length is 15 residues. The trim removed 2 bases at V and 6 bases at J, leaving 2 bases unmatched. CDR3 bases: TGTGCCAGCAGTGAATCGACAGGGGGTAATTCACCCCTCCACTTT. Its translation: CASSESTGGNSPLHF.

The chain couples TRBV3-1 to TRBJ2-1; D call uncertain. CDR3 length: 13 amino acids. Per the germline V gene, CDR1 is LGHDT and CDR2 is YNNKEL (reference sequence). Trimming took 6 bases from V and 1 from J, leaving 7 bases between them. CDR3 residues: CASRAVSYNEQFF. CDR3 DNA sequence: TGTGCCAGCAGGGCAGTGTCCTACAATGAGCAGTTCTTC.

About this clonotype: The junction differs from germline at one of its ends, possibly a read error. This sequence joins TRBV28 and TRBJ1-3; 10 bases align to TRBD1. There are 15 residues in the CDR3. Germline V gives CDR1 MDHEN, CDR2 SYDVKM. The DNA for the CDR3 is TGTGTCAGCGGGAACGACAGGGGGCCTGGAAACACCATATATTTT. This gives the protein CVSGNDRGPGNTIYF. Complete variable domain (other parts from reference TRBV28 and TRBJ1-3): DVKVTQSSRYLVKRTGEKVFLECVQDMDHENMFWYRQDPGLGLRLIYFSYDVKMKEKGDIPEGYSVSREKKERFSLILESASTNQTSMYLCVSGNDRGPGNTIYFGEGSWLTVV.

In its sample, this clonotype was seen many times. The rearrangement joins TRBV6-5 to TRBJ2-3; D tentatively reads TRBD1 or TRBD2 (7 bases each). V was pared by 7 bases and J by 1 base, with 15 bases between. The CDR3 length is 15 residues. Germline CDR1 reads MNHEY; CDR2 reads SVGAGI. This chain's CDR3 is CASKKQGRGTDTQYF. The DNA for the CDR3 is TGTGCCAGCAAGAAACAGGGGAGGGGCACAGATACGCAGTATTTT.